Below are 5 T cell receptor beta chains sequenced from a single sample in a study of T cell clonality in common variable immunodeficiency. The protocol was immunoSEQ multiplex PCR, while the TCRdb copy is restricted to in-frame clones and leaves out a portion. The sample contains roughly 43,000 clones, none of them singletons. The sample was peripheral blood mononuclear cells. Every receptor here comes from a person between 18 and 69 years old in good health.

This clone was detected many times. The read halts 3 residues ahead of the CDR3 end, with the missing end drawn from the germline J gene. The chain links TRBV14 to TRBJ2-1, with 7 bases identical to TRBD1. J gave up 5 bases and V 4 bases, and 2 bases lay outside the gene matches. Looked up from germline, CDR1 is SGHDN and CDR2 is FVKESK. The length of the CDR3 is 13 residues. The CDR3 is CASSRDSHNEQFF. The CDR3 DNA, read in part, is TGTGCCAGCAGCCGGGACAGCCACAATGAG.

This clone was found many times. The CDR3 end lies 3 residues beyond the end of the read and is filled in from the germline J gene. The chain combines TRBV4-2 with TRBJ2-7; no definite D call. Trimming stripped 0 bases from V and 6 bases from J, with 15 bases between. The CDR3 is 15 amino acids. Germline V CDR1 and CDR2: LGHNA, YNFKEQ. The sequenced CDR3 bases are TGTGCCAGCAGCCAAGACGCAGGTTTTGTCCGCGAG. Protein: CASSQDAGFVRE. In full, the CDR3 is CASSQDAGFVREQYF.

This clone has ten or more counts. The read stops 3 residues short of the end of the CDR3; the missing end is completed from the germline J gene. J is TRBJ2-5 and V is TRBV30; 11 bases map to TRBD2. Per the germline V gene, CDR1 is GTSNPN and CDR2 is SVGIG (reference sequence). Trimming at V came to 2 bases and at J to 2 bases, leaving 4 bases not matched to a gene. The CDR3 runs to 15 residues. CDR3 DNA (partial): TGTGCCTGGAGTATTGGGACTAGCGGACAAGAGACC. Translation: CAWSIGTSGQET. In full, the CDR3 reads CAWSIGTSGQETQYF.

This clone showed up many times. The CDR3 is cut off 3 residues early in the read; its end comes from the germline J gene. The chain uses TRBV7-8 and TRBJ1-1; weak D call: TRBD1 (5 bases). Germline V lookup: CDR1 SGHVS, CDR2 FQNEAQ. The CDR3 runs 12 residues. The chain's CDR3 is CASSSTTVVAFF. CDR3 DNA (partial): TGTGCCAGCAGCTCAACGACAGTCGTA.

This clone was counted at least ten times. The read is 3 residues too short to cover the CDR3 end, so that end is filled in from the germline J gene. The rearrangement uses TRBV12-3 or TRBV12-4 and TRBJ2-3; TRBD1 matches at 9 bases. Trimming removed 4 bases from V and 5 bases from J; junction bases left unmatched: 7. This CDR3 contains 15 residues. Incomplete CDR3 DNA: TGTGCCAGCAGTTCAACAGGGGGCCCAGGAGATACG. Translated: CASSSTGGPGDT. The full CDR3 reads CASSSTGGPGDTQYF.